The 15 T cell receptor beta chains listed next were all sequenced from one sample in a study of a mutant IDH1 vaccine in newly diagnosed glioma. The data were produced by immunoSEQ multiplex PCR, yet TCRdb's version contains in-frame clones alone and is incomplete. The sample lists tens of thousands of clones; about 75% were seen once. For these TCRs, the target antigens are not known. The time point denotes: week 47, end of study. Topical imiquimod accompanied each vaccine dose, which consisted of 300 ug of mutant IDH1 20-mer peptide. The specimen comprised PBMCs, sampled from a glioma patient whose treatment included an IDH1 peptide vaccine. Source of these receptors: a man in his forties with glioma.

By frequency in the sample, this clone is medium-sized. CDR3 sequence: CASSRDWSNEKLFF. The CDR3 bases are TGCGCCAGCAGCCGCGACTGGTCTAATGAAAAACTGTTTTTT. This chain uses TRBV4-1 with TRBJ1-4; D is uncertain. The CDR3 has 14 amino acids. V lost 4 bases and J lost 3, with 9 bases in between. Germline CDR1 reads MGHRA; CDR2 reads YSYEKL.

This chain links TRBV29-1 with TRBJ2-1, with no clear D. CDR3 size: 10 residues. Trimming removed 7 bases from V and 8 bases from J, with 9 bases in between. Germline lookup yields CDR1 SQVTM and CDR2 ANQGSEA. In nucleotides, the CDR3 is TGCAGCGCCGTTTCCTATGAGCAGTTCTTC. This sequence encodes CSAVSYEQFF.

By share, this clone counts as medium-sized (0.01 to 0.1%). The rearrangement uses TRBV5-4 and TRBJ1-1; TRBD1 matches at 9 bases. Germline V gene lookup returns CDR1 SGHNT and CDR2 YYREEE (reference sequence). This CDR3 region has 13 residues. After removal of 4 bases from V and 5 bases from J, the junction contained 3 bases not matched to a gene. CDR3 nucleotide sequence: TGTGCCAGCAGCCCCGGACAGGGGACTGAAGCTTTCTTT. The encoded protein is CASSPGQGTEAFF.

The gene calls are TRBV6-6 and TRBJ2-3, with TRBD1 as a possible D gene (6 bases). Trimming took off 8 bases at V and 2 bases at J, with 14 bases between the two ends. CDR1 is MNHNY, CDR2 SVGAGI, per germline (reference sequence). There are 14 residues in the CDR3. CDR3 coding DNA: TGTGCCAGCCGAGGGAGACAGGCCACAGATACGCAGTATTTT. Translating gives CASRGRQATDTQYF.

The chain employs TRBV7-8 and TRBJ1-1, with D possibly TRBD1 on 5 matching bases. V was clipped by 11 bases and J by 2 bases, with 12 bases between them. This CDR3 is built from 12 residues. Germline loops: CDR1 SGHVS, CDR2 FQNEAQ. The CDR3 bases are TGTGCCGTACGAACAGGTAACACTGAAGCTTTCTTT. This encodes CAVRTGNTEAFF.

V is TRBV5-6 and J is TRBJ2-7, with a possible D match to TRBD2 (6 bases). The V end was cut by 4 bases, the J end by 6 bases, with 20 bases between. Per the germline V gene, CDR1 is SGHDT and CDR2 is YYEEEE. The CDR3 has 15 residues. The CDR3 loop reads CASSGTGLPTSEQYV. CDR3 nucleotides: TGTGCCAGCAGCGGCACGGGACTCCCAACGAGCGAGCAGTACGTC.

The chain's CDR3 is CATSRGQFEAFF. The CDR3 DNA sequence: TGTGCCACCAGCAGAGGACAGTTTGAAGCTTTCTTT. This chain uses TRBV15 with TRBJ1-1; TRBD1 is a possible D gene (5 bases). CDR3 size: 12 residues. Germline V lookup: CDR1 LNHNV, CDR2 YYDKDF (reference sequence). V dropped 1 base and J dropped 7 bases, with 7 bases sitting between them.

The chain has TRBV28 and TRBJ1-2; 9 bases are a match to TRBD1. J gave up 4 bases and V 2 bases, and 11 bases lay outside the gene matches. The CDR3 is 17 amino acids. The germline gives CDR1 MDHEN, CDR2 SYDVKM. The CDR3 region has the DNA TGTGCCAGCAGTTTAGGTGACAGGGGGGCAGCTCTCTATGGCTACACCTTC. Its protein is CASSLGDRGAALYGYTF.

V is TRBV5-6 and J is TRBJ2-7, with TRBD2 matching 7 bases. The ends lost 2 bases at V and 6 bases at J; junction bases unmatched: 11. The CDR3 runs to 15 residues. Germline V gives CDR1 SGHDT, CDR2 YYEEEE. CDR3 in amino acids: CASSFYRDYRSEQYV. The DNA for the CDR3 is TGTGCCAGCAGCTTTTATCGGGACTACCGATCCGAGCAGTACGTC.

The rearrangement links TRBV7-2 to TRBJ1-1; possible D gene TRBD1, 6 bases. From germline, CDR1 is SGHTA and CDR2 FQGNSA. This CDR3 has 14 amino acids. V was trimmed by 3 bases and J by 4 bases, leaving 12 bases between them. The CDR3 is CASSLTRGGTEAFF. CDR3 DNA sequence: TGTGCCAGCAGCTTGACAAGAGGGGGCACTGAAGCTTTCTTT.

This clone was seen only once. The chain combines TRBV18 with TRBJ1-3; D is perhaps TRBD1 (5 bases). The CDR3 loop spans 16 amino acids. V was cut by 4 bases and J by 0 bases, with 13 bases left in between. Germline-derived CDR1 and CDR2 are KGHSH and LQKENI. The CDR3 region is CASSLGTSSSGNTIYF. In DNA form, the CDR3 reads TGTGCCAGCTCACTAGGGACCTCCAGCTCTGGAAACACCATATATTTT.

The chain employs TRBV28 and TRBJ1-2, with no clear D. This CDR3 has 15 amino acids. Germline V gene lookup returns CDR1 MDHEN and CDR2 SYDVKM. V was trimmed by 2 bases and J by 3 bases, leaving 13 bases between them. The DNA of the CDR3 is TGTGCCAGCAGTTTACAGTTCGGGGTCGACTATGGCTACACCTTC. Translation gives CASSLQFGVDYGYTF.

The chain combines TRBV7-2 with TRBJ2-7; 7 bases align to TRBD2. The V gene's germline CDR1 is SGHTA and CDR2 FQGNSA. CDR3 length: 15 amino acids. The J segment lost 6 bases and the V segment lost 5 bases, leaving 13 bases of the junction unmatched. For the CDR3, the DNA is TGTGCCAGCAGCCCGGGCGGTAGCGGGCAAGCCGAGCAGTACGTC. It yields the protein CASSPGGSGQAEQYV.

The V gene is TRBV29-1, the J gene TRBJ2-1; D unresolved. Trimming removed 3 bases from V and 6 bases from J, with 6 bases in between. The germline V gene has CDR1 SQVTM and CDR2 ANQGSEA. The CDR3 runs to 11 residues. DNA for the CDR3: TGCAGCGTTGATATATTCAATGAGCAGTTCTTC. Amino acids: CSVDIFNEQFF.

The J gene is TRBJ1-2, the V gene TRBV7-9, with D maybe TRBD1 (5 bases). The CDR3 totals 16 residues. Trimming took 3 bases from V and 7 from J, leaving 21 bases between them. The germline gives CDR1 SEHNR, CDR2 FQNEAQ (reference sequence). CDR3: CASSFGHDLLTGGYTF. The CDR3 bases are TGTGCCAGCAGCTTCGGACACGACTTGTTAACGGGTGGCTACACCTTC.